The subject of this entry is one T cell receptor (beta chain). Its antigen is not identified. 60 Vbeta and 13 Jbeta primers were used in PCR. The data were produced by immunoSEQ multiplex PCR, yet TCRdb's version contains in-frame clones alone and is incomplete. The top ten hold 3.3% of the sample, which has 100,000 to 150,000 clones, roughly 75% seen once. These data originate in a study of cytomegalovirus exposure and HLA in healthy donors. Germline CDR1 SGHDT, CDR2 YYEEEE. This CDR3 spans 14 amino acids. The junction had 5 bases not matched to a gene; V was cut back by 2 bases and J by 5 bases. In nominal health when sampled, donors likely had unrecorded immune exposures nonetheless. Study results and caveats: The authors later linked a missense DCLRE1C variant to TCR beta V- and J-gene trimming. Cytomegalovirus status, reportedly, was diagnosed with high specificity and sensitivity by the classifier. CMV serostatus was the sole immune exposure data available.

The chain employs TRBV5-6 and TRBJ2-7, with TRBD1 matching over 9 bases. Input material: PBMCs. The sequence was obtained from a woman in her fifties or sixties in good health and CMV-seronegative. The CDR3 is CASSLGDRENEQYF. CDR3 in DNA: TGTGCCAGCAGCTTAGGGGACAGGGAGAACGAGCAGTACTTC.